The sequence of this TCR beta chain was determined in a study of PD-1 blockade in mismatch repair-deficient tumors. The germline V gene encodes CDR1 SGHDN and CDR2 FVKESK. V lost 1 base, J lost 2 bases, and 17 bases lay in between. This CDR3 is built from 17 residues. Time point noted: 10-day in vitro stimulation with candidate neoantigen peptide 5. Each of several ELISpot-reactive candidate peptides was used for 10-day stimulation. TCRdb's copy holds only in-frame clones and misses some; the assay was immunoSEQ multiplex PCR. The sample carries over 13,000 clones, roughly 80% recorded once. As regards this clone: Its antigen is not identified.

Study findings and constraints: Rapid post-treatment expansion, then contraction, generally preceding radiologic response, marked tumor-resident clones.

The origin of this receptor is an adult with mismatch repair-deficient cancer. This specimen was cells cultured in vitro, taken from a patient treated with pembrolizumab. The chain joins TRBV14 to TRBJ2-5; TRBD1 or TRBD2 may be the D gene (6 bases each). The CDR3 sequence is CASSQGGDNRIQETQYF. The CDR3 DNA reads TGTGCCAGCAGCCAAGGGGGGGACAACCGTATTCAAGAGACCCAGTACTTC.